This TCR beta chain was identified during a study of cytomegalovirus exposure and HLA in healthy donors. Study results and limitations: Cytomegalovirus status was reportedly diagnosed by the classifier with high specificity and sensitivity. The study found most TCR sequences rare, yet found some public TCRs in many donors. Sequencing depth roughly uniform across donors was assumed in presence/absence analyses. Later work showed greater clonal expansion in HLA-associated TCR beta chains than in equally common others.

The PCR was carried out with 60 Vbeta primers and 13 Jbeta primers. Generated by immunoSEQ multiplex PCR, the TCRdb table keeps only in-frame clones and is missing some. The sample includes about 140,000 clones, about three quarters seen only once; the top ten take 1% to 1.5%. About this clone itself: Its target is unknown.

V was pared by 5 bases and J by 4 bases, with 3 bases of the junction left unmatched. Per germline, CDR1 SGHVS and CDR2 FNYEAQ. The CDR3 loop spans 15 amino acids. The specimen sequenced was PBMCs. This chain links TRBV7-6 with TRBJ2-2; 11 bases align to TRBD1. This TCR came from a woman in her 40s in good health and CMV-seronegative. This CDR3 reads CASSIGQGATGELFF. As DNA, the CDR3 is TGTGCCAGCAGCATCGGACAGGGGGCCACCGGGGAGCTGTTTTTT. Drawing the rest from reference TRBV7-6 and TRBJ2-2, the complete variable domain is GAGVSQSPRYKVTKRGQDVALRCDPISGHVSLYWYRQALGQGPEFLTYFNYEAQQDKSGLPNDRFSAERPEGSISTLTIQRTEQRDSAMYRCASSIGQGATGELFFGEGSRLTVL.